The source of this T cell receptor (beta chain) is a study of cytomegalovirus exposure and HLA in healthy donors. Primers for the PCR totalled 60 Vbeta and 13 Jbeta. Method: immunoSEQ multiplex PCR; TCRdb's copy keeps in-frame clones and lacks some. The sample consists of some 140,000 clones, about 85% of them appearing once. The study, taken as a whole, reports: A missense variant in DCLRE1C was later tied to TCR beta V- and J-gene trimming.

The V gene lost 0 bases and the J gene lost 8 bases, with 13 bases spanning the gap. The CDR3 spans 14 residues. CDR1 is SGHTA, CDR2 FQGTGA, per germline. Turning to this clone: Its antigen is as yet unknown.

This clonotype originated in a female donor in good health and CMV-seronegative. Sequencing was done on a sample of PBMCs. The chain joins TRBV7-3 to TRBJ1-1; D is undetermined. The CDR3 sequence is CASSLTGRREEAFF. DNA of the CDR3: TGTGCCAGCAGCTTAACCGGCAGGAGGGAAGAAGCTTTCTTT.